This TCR beta chain was identified in a study of blood T cell repertoires in COVID-19. On the study more broadly: Some COVID-19 samples were acute and others convalescent; all came from the United States, Italy and Spain. Nucleic acid was either cDNA or gDNA, and it came from T cells, B-cell-depleted T cells, or PBMCs.

A word on this clone: The sample holds other DNA sequences that translate to the same CDR3.

Per the study methods: Reference gene primer amplification gave nucleated cell count estimates. TCRdb's copy holds only in-frame clones and misses some; the assay was immunoSEQ multiplex PCR. V and J calls plus clone size are reproduced from that table; the DNA served to infer D and trimming. This sample has around 300,000 clones, with around 90% found just once. The sample comprised peripheral blood. This receptor was obtained from a middle-aged man with acute or convalescent COVID-19.

The CDR3 region is CASSWQSNTEAFF. In nucleotides, the CDR3 is TGCGCCAGCAGCTGGCAATCGAACACTGAAGCTTTCTTT. The rearrangement uses TRBV5-1 and TRBJ1-1; D remains ambiguous. Trimming removed 3 bases at V and 1 base at J, with 7 bases between. In germline, CDR1 is SGHRS, CDR2 YFSETQ. The CDR3 consists of 13 residues. Filled out from reference TRBV5-1 and TRBJ1-1, the complete variable domain reads KAGVTQTPRYLIKTRGQQVTLSCSPISGHRSVSWYQQTPGQGLQFLFEYFSETQRNKGNFPGRFSGRQFSNSRSEMNVSTLELGDSALYLCASSWQSNTEAFFGQGTRLTVV.